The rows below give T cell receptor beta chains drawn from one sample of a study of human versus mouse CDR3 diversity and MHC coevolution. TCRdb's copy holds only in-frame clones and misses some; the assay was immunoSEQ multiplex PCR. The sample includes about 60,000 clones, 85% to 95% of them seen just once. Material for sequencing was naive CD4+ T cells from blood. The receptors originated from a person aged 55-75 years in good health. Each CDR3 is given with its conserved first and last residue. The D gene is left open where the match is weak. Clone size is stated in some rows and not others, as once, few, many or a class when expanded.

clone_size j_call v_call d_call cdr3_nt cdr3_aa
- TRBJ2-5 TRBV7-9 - TGTGCCAGCAGCTCCATGGGGTCACAGGACCAAGAGACCCAGTACTTC CASSSMGSQDQETQYF
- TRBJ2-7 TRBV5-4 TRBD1 TGTGCCAGCAGCTCGCCGGGACAGGGTCCCCACGAGCAGTACTTC CASSSPGQGPHEQYF
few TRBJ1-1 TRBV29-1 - TGCAGCTCAGGGAGGGTTCTGAACACTGAAGCTTTCTTT CSSGRVLNTEAFF
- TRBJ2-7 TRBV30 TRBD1 TGTGCCTGGAGTAATAAGCCGGGACAGGGAACTTATTACGAGCAGTACTTC CAWSNKPGQGTYYEQYF
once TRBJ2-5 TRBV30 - TGTGCCTGGAGTCAAACTTCAGGGGGGGAGACCCAGTACTTC CAWSQTSGGETQYF
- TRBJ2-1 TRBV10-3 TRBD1 TGTGCCATCCAGGACAGGGCTATCAGCTCCTACAATGAGCAGTTCTTC CAIQDRAISSYNEQFF
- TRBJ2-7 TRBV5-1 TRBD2 TGCGCCAGCAGCTTGGGACTAGCGGAACTCTCCTACGAGCAGTACTTC CASSLGLAELSYEQYF
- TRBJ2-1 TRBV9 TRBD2 TGTGCCAGCAGCGTCAGACTAGCGGGAGACCCCTACAATGAGCAGTTCTTC CASSVRLAGDPYNEQFF
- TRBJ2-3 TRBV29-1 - TGCAGCGCCCCCGACTTACCGACTAGCACAGATACGCAGTATTTT CSAPDLPTSTDTQYF
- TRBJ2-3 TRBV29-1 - TGCAGCGTTGAAGGGCAGGGTGCGTTTGATACGCAGTATTTT CSVEGQGAFDTQYF
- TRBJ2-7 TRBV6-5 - TGTGCCAGCACTCCCCGAGGGTCCCACGAGCAGTACTTC CASTPRGSHEQYF
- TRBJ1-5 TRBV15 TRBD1 TGTGCCACCAGCAGGCTCGGGACAGCCAATCAGCCCCAGCATTTT CATSRLGTANQPQHF
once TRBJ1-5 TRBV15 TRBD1 TGTGCCACCAGCAGAGAGAGGAGTGGGACAGGGCATCAGCCCCAGCATTTT CATSRERSGTGHQPQHF
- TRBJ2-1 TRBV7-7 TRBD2 TGTGCCAGCAGCCCGGGACTAGCGGGAGGAAATGAGCAGTTCTTC CASSPGLAGGNEQFF
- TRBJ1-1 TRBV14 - TGTGCCACCCGGGTCGGATTGAACACTGAAGCTTTCTTT CATRVGLNTEAFF
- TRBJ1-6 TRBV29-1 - TGCAGCGTTTCGACAGGATCTTATAATTCACCCCTCCACTTT CSVSTGSYNSPLHF
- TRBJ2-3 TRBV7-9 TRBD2 TGTGCCAGCAGCAGGACTAGCGGGGGGTCAGATACGCAGTATTTT CASSRTSGGSDTQYF
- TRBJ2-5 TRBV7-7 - TGTGCCAGCAGCCCAGGACCAAGGAGGGAGACCCAGTACTTC CASSPGPRRETQYF
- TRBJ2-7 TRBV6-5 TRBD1 TGTGCCAGCAGGGGACAGGGGATCTCCTACGAGCAGTACTTC CASRGQGISYEQYF
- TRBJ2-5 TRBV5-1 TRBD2 TGCGCCAGCAGCTTAGGCCTAGCGGGAGGGCAAGAGACCCAGTACTTC CASSLGLAGGQETQYF
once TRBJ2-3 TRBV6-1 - TGTGCCAGCAGTGGACGCAAGCGGACAGATACGCAGTATTTT CASSGRKRTDTQYF
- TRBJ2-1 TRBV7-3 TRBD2 TGTGCCAGCAGCCAACTAGCGGGAAAAGGGAATGAGCAGTTCTTC CASSQLAGKGNEQFF
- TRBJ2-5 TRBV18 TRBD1 TGTGCCAGCTCACCGCGGGACAGGGGGCCAGAGACCCAGTACTTC CASSPRDRGPETQYF
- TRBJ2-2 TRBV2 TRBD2 TGTGCCAGCATAGTAGCGGGAGGGAGGACCGGGGAGCTGTTTTTT CASIVAGGRTGELFF
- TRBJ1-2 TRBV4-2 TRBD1 TGTGCCAGCAGCCTTGGACAGGGAGACTATGGCTACACCTTC CASSLGQGDYGYTF
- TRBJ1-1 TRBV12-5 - TGTGCTAGTGGTTCGACTCTGCGGCCCACTGAAGCTTTCTTT CASGSTLRPTEAFF
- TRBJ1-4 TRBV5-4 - TGTGCCAGCAGCTGGGACGGGGGTGCAACTAATGAAAAACTGTTTTTT CASSWDGGATNEKLFF
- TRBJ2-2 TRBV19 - TGTGCCAGTAGCATCCAGGCGAACACCGGGGAGCTGTTTTTT CASSIQANTGELFF
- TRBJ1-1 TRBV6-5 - TGTGCCAGCAGCAGCCCGACGGGAAAAGCTTTCTTT CASSSPTGKAFF
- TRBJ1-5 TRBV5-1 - TGCGCCAGCAGCCCAGATCCAGGGAATAGCAATCAGCCCCAGCATTTT CASSPDPGNSNQPQHF
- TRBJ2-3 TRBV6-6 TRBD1 TGTGCCAGCAGTTTCCCGACAGGGGGCGGGGATACGCAGTATTTT CASSFPTGGGDTQYF
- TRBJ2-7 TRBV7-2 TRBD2 TGTGCCAGCAGCTTAGGAGGACACCGCGGGGGTTACGAGCAGTACTTC CASSLGGHRGGYEQYF
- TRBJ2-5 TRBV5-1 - TGCGCCAGCAGAACTAGCTTTCAGGAGACCCAGTACTTC CASRTSFQETQYF
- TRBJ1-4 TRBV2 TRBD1 TGTGCCAGCACCTCGCCGACAGGGAATGAAAAACTGTTTTTT CASTSPTGNEKLFF
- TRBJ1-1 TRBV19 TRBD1 TGTGCCAGATACAATGACAGGGGGGGTCGGAACACTGAAGCTTTCTTT CARYNDRGGRNTEAFF
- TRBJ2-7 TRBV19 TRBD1 TGTGCCAGTAGTATAAGGGGACAGTTAAACGAGCAGTACTTC CASSIRGQLNEQYF
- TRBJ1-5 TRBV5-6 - TGTGCCAGCAGCTTGGGGTCGGTTTATAGCAATCAGCCCCAGCATTTT CASSLGSVYSNQPQHF
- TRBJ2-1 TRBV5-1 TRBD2 TGCGCCAGCAGCTTGGGACGAGGGACTAGCGGGATTATGAATGAGCAGTTCTTC CASSLGRGTSGIMNEQFF
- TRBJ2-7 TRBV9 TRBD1 TGTGCCAGCAGCGTAGCCGGGACAGGCTACGAGCAGTACTTC CASSVAGTGYEQYF
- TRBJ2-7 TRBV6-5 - TGTGCCAGCAGTGGGCGGGTCGAGCAGTACTTC CASSGRVEQYF
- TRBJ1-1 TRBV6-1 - TGTGCCAGCATTCGCGACTGGAACACTGAAGCTTTCTTT CASIRDWNTEAFF
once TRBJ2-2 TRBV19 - TGTGCCAGTAAGGCAGGGTCTGCCACCGGGGAGCTGTTTTTT CASKAGSATGELFF
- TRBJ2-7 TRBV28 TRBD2 TGTGCCAGCAGTTTTACTAGCGGAAGCTCCTACGAGCAGTACTTC CASSFTSGSSYEQYF
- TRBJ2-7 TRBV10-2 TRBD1 TGCGCCAGCAAGGGACAGGCCAGCTCCTACGAGCAGTACTTC CASKGQASSYEQYF
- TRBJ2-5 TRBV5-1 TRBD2 TGCGCCAGCAGCGCCGGGACTAGCGGGAGTAGGGAGACCCAGTACTTC CASSAGTSGSRETQYF
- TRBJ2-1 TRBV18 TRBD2 TGTGCCAGCTCACTGACCCTAGCGGGAGAACGGAGGAATGAGCAGTTCTTC CASSLTLAGERRNEQFF
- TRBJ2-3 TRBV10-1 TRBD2 TGCGCCAGCAGTGTTGGACTAGCGGGACCAGATACGCAGTATTTT CASSVGLAGPDTQYF
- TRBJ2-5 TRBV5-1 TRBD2 TGCGCCAGCAGCCCGGAGGGTAGCGGGGGTTGGGAGACCCAGTACTTC CASSPEGSGGWETQYF
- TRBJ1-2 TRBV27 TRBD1 TGTGCCAGCAGACTACAGGGGACCCCCTATGGCTACACCTTC CASRLQGTPYGYTF
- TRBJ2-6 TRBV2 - TGTGCCACCCACATGGGCGGGGCTGGGGCCAACGTCCTGACTTTC CATHMGGAGANVLTF
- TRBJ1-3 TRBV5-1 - TGCGCCAGCAGCTTGTATCAGGGCTCTGGAAACACCATATATTTT CASSLYQGSGNTIYF
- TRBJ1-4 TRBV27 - TGTGCCAGCAGTTTATCAGCAAATGAAAAACTGTTTTTT CASSLSANEKLFF
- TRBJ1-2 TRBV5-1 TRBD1 TGCGCCAGCAGCCCAGTGCCAGGGGGCGATGGCTACACCTTC CASSPVPGGDGYTF